The sequence of this T cell receptor beta chain was determined in a study of tumor-infiltrating lymphocytes in primary liver carcinoma. Broader study findings: Relative to tumor region pairs, the tumor-adjacent and tumor-blood pairs showed overlap that was lower.

Using a constant-region primer together with ProtoScript II reverse transcriptase, TCR beta cDNA was made from roughly 540 ng of total RNA. Slightly modified ARM-PCR with three nested multiplex PCR rounds yielded TCR beta libraries. TRBV1-TRBV30 forward and Cbeta reverse primers drove the first two roughly 10-cycle rounds. TCRdb fed the multiplex PCR reads into MiXCR, producing one record per CDR3 protein. This table holds approximately 320,000 distinct CDR3 sequences, roughly three fifths found once. The CDR3 length is 13 residues. V lost 4 bases to trimming and J lost 6 bases; unmatched junction nucleotides: 5. Germline V lookup: CDR1 SQVTM, CDR2 ANQGSEA. This clonotype turned up a few times. Its antigen is still unknown. Alongside blood RNA obtained from unsorted whole blood, germline DNA was also extracted. Chronic HBV infection was present in the patients, who were treatment-naive.

The sequenced sample was peripheral blood. The receptor was isolated from a woman younger than 45 with primary liver carcinoma and hepatitis B virus infection. The chain uses TRBV29-1 and TRBJ2-1; 8 nucleotides line up with TRBD1. Here the CDR3 reads CSVGFGQGNEQFF. The DNA of the CDR3 is TGCAGCGTTGGCTTCGGACAGGGCAATGAGCAGTTCTTC.